The 21 T cell receptor delta chains given below trace back to one sample, sequenced in a study of Vδ1+ human thymocytes. Sequences come from RNA converted to cDNA by reverse transcription. Pooled V-gene forward primers with one constant-region reverse primer generated the CDR3 amplicons by multiplex PCR. TCRdb used CATT to re-call clones from the multiplex PCR reads. The table shows 80,000 or so delta-chain clones, with 30% to 45% occurring only once. These TCRs' antigens remain unknown. Findings and limits, study-wide: In the thymus, TRG and TRD repertoires looked highly polyclonal with Gaussian CDR3 lengths.

Material for sequencing was Vdelta1+ gamma-delta thymocytes from the thymus. Indicated subset: FACS-sorted CD3+ TCRalphabeta- TCRVdelta1+ TCRVdelta2- thymocytes. The receptors stem from a boy less than two years old who had congenital heart surgery.

This clone was picked up a small number of times. The V gene is TRDV1, the J gene TRDJ1; the D gene could be TRDD2 or TRDD3 (6 bases each). The V gene lost 2 bases and the J gene lost 0 bases, with 31 bases spanning the gap. Germline loops: CDR1 TSWWSYY, CDR2 QGS. The CDR3 consists of 22 residues. CDR3 coding DNA: TGTGCTCTTGGGGAATTTGCCTCCTCCTACGTACGAGGGATATGGGACACCGATAAACTCATCTTT. Protein sequence: CALGEFASSYVRGIWDTDKLIF.

The V gene is TRDV1, the J gene TRDJ1, with a weak D call TRDD2 (7 bases). V was clipped by 3 bases and J by 1 base, with 18 bases between them. Germline values: CDR1 TSWWSYY, CDR2 QGS. This CDR3 is built from 17 residues. CDR3: CALGEVPTGYSTDKLIF. DNA of the CDR3: TGTGCTCTTGGGGAGGTTCCTACTGGATACAGCACCGATAAACTCATCTTT.

This clone was seen more than once but under ten times. This chain links TRDV1 with TRDJ1; a weak D match, TRDD2 (5 bases). CDR1 and CDR2 from the germline V gene are TSWWSYY and QGS. The CDR3 consists of 18 residues. V lost 1 base to trimming and J lost 0 bases, with 18 bases between them. The CDR3 here is CALGEPSGYSPYTDKLIF. CDR3 DNA: TGTGCTCTTGGGGAACCTTCCGGCTACTCTCCTTACACCGATAAACTCATCTTT.

This chain links TRDV1 with TRDJ1, with D maybe TRDD2 (6 bases). V lost 2 bases and J 0 bases, leaving 13 bases between the germline ends. Germline CDR1 is TSWWSYY and CDR2 is QGS. This CDR3 is 16 amino acids long. CDR3 nucleotides: TGTGCTCTTGGGGAAGTGCTTATTCCTAACACCGATAAACTCATCTTT. Its translation: CALGEVLIPNTDKLIF.

The chain joins TRDV2 to TRDJ3; 9 bases line up with TRDD3. The CDR3 has 20 amino acids. CDR1 is GEAIGNYY, CDR2 EKD, per germline. V was clipped by 1 base and J by 0 bases; unmatched bases: 9. CDR3 sequence reads: CACDTFTWGIHSWDTRQMFF. CDR3 sequence (DNA): TGTGCCTGTGACACTTTCACCTGGGGGATCCACTCCTGGGACACCCGACAGATGTTTTTC.

The rearrangement links TRDV1 to TRDJ1; 10 nucleotides line up with TRDD3. J was trimmed by 2 bases and V by 1 base; bases with no gene match: 40. The germline V gene has CDR1 TSWWSYY and CDR2 QGS. CDR3 size: 28 residues. CDR3 loop: CALGEPTPYNPNSFYWGIHSLGTDKLIF. DNA for the CDR3: TGTGCTCTTGGGGAACCCACCCCCTACAATCCGAACAGTTTTTACTGGGGGATCCACAGTCTGGGGACCGATAAACTCATCTTT.

The J gene is TRDJ1, the V gene TRDV1, with TRDD2 as a possible D gene (6 bases). CDR1 TSWWSYY and CDR2 QGS come from the germline V gene. The CDR3 runs 20 residues. Trimming took 6 bases from V and 0 from J, leaving 29 bases between them. The CDR3 nucleotides are TGTGCTCTTGGCCACTGTACCCTGGCCTTCCGCAAGGAGTACACCGATAAACTCATCTTT. This translates into CALGHCTLAFRKEYTDKLIF.

The chain joins TRDV1 to TRDJ1; 9 nucleotides align to TRDD3. The V segment lost 2 bases and the J segment 0 bases; nucleotides outside the gene matches: 19. Germline V CDR1 and CDR2: TSWWSYY, QGS. This CDR3 comprises 21 residues. DNA of the CDR3: TGTGCTCTTGGGGAATTTCCTCCCCATACTGGGGGACATCAGTACACCGATAAACTCATCTTT. This encodes CALGEFPPHTGGHQYTDKLIF.

This clone was detected only a few times. The genes are TRDV1 and TRDJ1, with 12 bases that match TRDD3. The J segment lost 1 base and the V segment lost 2 bases, leaving 11 bases of the junction unmatched. CDR1 is TSWWSYY, CDR2 QGS, per germline. The CDR3 is 19 amino acids. The CDR3 DNA follows: TGTGCTCTTGGGGAAAAGATGCCCTGGGGGATACGCGTCACCGATAAACTCATCTTT. This translates into CALGEKMPWGIRVTDKLIF.

The chain joins TRDV1 to TRDJ1; 9 bases match TRDD3. V lost 4 bases to trimming and J lost 0 bases; unmatched junction nucleotides: 21. Germline CDR1 and CDR2: TSWWSYY and QGS. CDR3 length: 21 residues. The DNA of the CDR3 is TGTGCTCTTGGGGGCCTACCGGACGCCCGCTGGGGGATGATCTACACCGATAAACTCATCTTT. This gives the protein CALGGLPDARWGMIYTDKLIF.

The chain links TRDV1 to TRDJ1, with 12 positions matching TRDD3. There are 25 residues in the CDR3. V gave up 5 bases and J gave up 2 bases; unmatched junction bases: 33. Germline CDR1 and CDR2: TSWWSYY and QGS. The CDR3 loop is CALGQPQAFLHGAHWGIPGTDKLIF. CDR3 bases: TGTGCTCTTGGGCAACCTCAGGCCTTCCTACACGGGGCCCACTGGGGGATACCCGGGACCGATAAACTCATCTTT.

This clone was counted only a few times. The chain joins TRDV1 to TRDJ1, with 8 bases that match TRDD3. Germline V gene data show CDR1 as TSWWSYY and CDR2 as QGS. CDR3 length: 18 amino acids. V was clipped by 0 bases and J by 0 bases; unmatched bases: 9. The CDR3 nucleotides read TGTGCTCTTGGGGAACTAGGCCGGGGATACTGGTACACCGATAAACTCATCTTT. As protein: CALGELGRGYWYTDKLIF.

This clone was seen a few times. One end of the junction does not line up with germline, which may come from a read error. The rearrangement links TRDV1 to TRDJ1; tentatively, D is TRDD2 (6 bases). The CDR3 is 15 amino acids. CDR1 is TSWWSYY and CDR2 is QGS in the germline V gene. The CDR3 nucleotides are TGTGCCCTTGGGGAGGATTCCTATCTCCCCGATAAACTCATCTTT. This translates into CALGEDSYLPDKLIF.

The V call is TRDV2, the J call TRDJ1; 7 bases agree with TRDD3. The V gene's germline CDR1 is GEAIGNYY and CDR2 EKD. Germline trimming cut 5 bases from V and 0 bases from J; bases unmatched to any gene: 11. This CDR3 is 16 amino acids long. CDR3 region: CACAGPSGGYTDKLIF. DNA of the CDR3: TGTGCCTGTGCCGGTCCCTCCGGGGGATACACCGATAAACTCATCTTT.

With regard to this clone: Other nucleotide sequences in the sample specify the same CDR3. This chain links TRDV1 with TRDJ1; 8 bases fit TRDD2. The V and J ends lost 5 bases and 6 bases, in that order; junction bases with no gene match: 26. The V gene's germline CDR1 is TSWWSYY and CDR2 QGS. The CDR3 has 20 residues. The DNA of the CDR3 is TGTGCTCTTGGGAAAACCCCTCGCCTTCCTAGGATGGGGGTCGCGTATAAACTCATCTTT. It codes for CALGKTPRLPRMGVAYKLIF.

The chain is built from TRDV1 and TRDJ1; D unclear. CDR3 size: 21 residues. V was trimmed by 0 bases and J by 5 bases, leaving 31 bases between them. Germline CDR1 reads TSWWSYY; CDR2 reads QGS. The CDR3 protein is CALGELFKSTKVGISGDKLIF. CDR3 bases: TGTGCTCTTGGGGAACTTTTTAAGTCTACGAAGGTGGGTATAAGTGGAGATAAACTCATCTTT.

The chain couples TRDV1 to TRDJ1; TRDD2 matches at 9 bases. V lost 3 bases, J lost 10 bases, and 18 bases stayed unmatched. Looked up from germline, CDR1 is TSWWSYY and CDR2 is QGS. This CDR3 is 17 amino acids long. As DNA, the CDR3 is TGTGCTCTTGGGGACCGGCCTTCCTACGGGGGACCTAGGGGACTCATCTTT. This sequence encodes CALGDRPSYGGPRGLIF.

This clone was observed a handful of times. V gene TRDV1 combines with J gene TRDJ1, with 13 bases matching TRDD3. The germline CDR1 and CDR2 sequences are TSWWSYY and QGS. CDR3 length: 22 amino acids. V was pared by 5 bases and J by 0 bases, with 21 bases of the junction left unmatched. CDR3 nucleotides: TGTGCTCTTGGGCCGGACCGGACCCTTCTTACTGGGGGATACGGCGACACCGATAAACTCATCTTT. Its protein is CALGPDRTLLTGGYGDTDKLIF.

The table lists this clone with a few counts. This chain joins TRDV1 and TRDJ1; D possibly corresponds to TRDD3 (6 bases). V lost 3 bases and J lost 1, with 18 bases in between. The germline gives CDR1 TSWWSYY, CDR2 QGS. This CDR3 has 17 amino acids. The CDR3 DNA follows: TGTGCTCTTGGGGACGACCTGATACGCGGGCCCACCGATAAACTCATCTTT. Residues: CALGDDLIRGPTDKLIF.

The chain recombines TRDV1 with TRDJ1, with D tentatively TRDD3 (6 bases). The V end was cut by 0 bases, the J end by 7 bases, with 21 bases between. Germline V gene data show CDR1 as TSWWSYY and CDR2 as QGS. The CDR3 loop spans 17 amino acids. The CDR3 loop is CALGELPAWSGVTKLIF. CDR3 coding DNA: TGTGCTCTTGGGGAACTTCCCGCATGGTCTGGGGTTACTAAACTCATCTTT.

This clone was recorded a few times. This chain links TRDV1 with TRDJ1, with 12 bases identical to TRDD3. J gave up 1 base and V 2 bases, and 29 bases lay outside the gene matches. This CDR3 has 25 residues. The germline gives CDR1 TSWWSYY, CDR2 QGS. The CDR3 DNA is TGTGCTCTTGGGGAAGGCCGTGGAGAGGGTACTGGGGGATACATGTGGTCAGTTGGCACCGATAAACTCATCTTT. Its translation: CALGEGRGEGTGGYMWSVGTDKLIF.